This T cell receptor (beta chain) stems from a study of T-cell reconstitution after alpha-beta-depleted transplantation in children. Study outcomes and limitations: It was surviving recipient T cells and thymic progenitors that gave some patients high TCRbeta diversity at day 60. From newly produced T cells came most of the T-cell counts and diversity one year after transplant. Reports say that about two months after transplant, the alpha-beta T cells came out of several hundred graft clones that had expanded.

Preparing the TCRbeta library involved the use of unique molecular identifiers. Each CDR3 protein gets one entry after TCRdb re-called the PCR reads with MiXCR. This sample has around 450,000 distinct CDR3 sequences, with over 40% found just once. To note about this clonotype: Its cognate antigen is unknown.

The CDR3 has 13 residues. V lost 6 bases to trimming and J lost 0 bases, with 10 bases between them. Germline V gene sequence: CDR1 DFQATT, CDR2 SNEGSKA (reference sequence). Sample: PBMCs, taken before TCRalphabeta/CD19-depleted stem cell transplant. This clonotype was sampled from a girl aged 2 to 10 with aplastic anemia, due to receive a stem cell transplant. V is TRBV20-1 and J is TRBJ2-3; D is ambiguous. CDR3 region: CSARTPSTDTQYF. The CDR3 DNA reads TGCAGTGCGAGGACGCCTAGCACAGATACGCAGTATTTT.